A selection of T cell receptor beta chains follows, all from one sample in a study of cytomegalovirus exposure and HLA in healthy donors. Profiled with immunoSEQ multiplex PCR; TCRdb holds only in-frame clones, not every one. The repertoire consists of 150,000 to 200,000 clones, with around 77% occurring once and the leading ten covering around 1.5%. The source material was PBMCs. The receptors shown here come from a woman aged 25 to 39 in good health and CMV-seronegative. The CDR3 runs from the conserved cysteine through the conserved F or W. The D gene is left open where the match is weak. Clone size is shown for a subset of rows, as once, few, many or a class of expanded clone.

>TRBV9|TRBD1|TRBJ2-3|-
TGTGCCAGCAGCGGGGACAGTAGGACAGATACGCAGTATTTT
CASSGDSRTDTQYF
>TRBV2|-|TRBJ1-1|-
TGTGCCAGCAAATGGAGGCAGGGGAGCACTGAAGCTTTCTTT
CASKWRQGSTEAFF
>TRBV5-6|-|TRBJ1-1|few
TGTGCCAGCAGCCTACCAAGAGGTGAAGCTTTCTTT
CASSLPRGEAFF
>TRBV19|-|TRBJ1-5|-
TGTGCCAGTAGTAGTGGCCAGCCCCAGCATTTT
CASSSGQPQHF
>TRBV27|-|TRBJ1-4|-
TGTGCCAGCAGTCCGACCCCGAAGGGAGATGAAAAACTGTTTTTT
CASSPTPKGDEKLFF
>TRBV30|-|TRBJ1-5|-
TGTGCCTGGATAGGGGCGCAGCCCCAGCATTTT
CAWIGAQPQHF
>TRBV4-1|-|TRBJ2-1|-
TGCGCCAGCAGCCAAATGGGCCTGGCTGGTAATGAGCAGTTCTTC
CASSQMGLAGNEQFF
>TRBV10-2|-|TRBJ1-2|-
TGCGCCAGCAGTGACCTCAACTATGGCTACACCTTC
CASSDLNYGYTF
>TRBV5-1|-|TRBJ1-4|-
TGCGCCAGCAACCCGGGACAAGGAGAAAAACTGTTTTTT
CASNPGQGEKLFF
>TRBV30|-|TRBJ1-1|-
TGTGCCTGGGATACAGGGAACACTGAAGCTTTCTTT
CAWDTGNTEAFF
>TRBV11-2|-|TRBJ2-7|-
TGTGCCAGCAGCTTGTATTCCACTGCCTACGAGCAGTACTTC
CASSLYSTAYEQYF
>TRBV6-5|-|TRBJ1-1|-
TGTGCCAGCAGAGACAGGTGGAACACTGAAGCTTTCTTT
CASRDRWNTEAFF
>TRBV5-1|TRBD2|TRBJ2-5|few
TGCGCCAGCAGCCCCTTGGGACTATTAGAGGAGACCCAGTACTTC
CASSPLGLLEETQYF
>TRBV5-1|-|TRBJ1-1|-
TGCGCCAGCAGCCCTTTAAACGGGGGGGTCCCTGAAGCTTTCTTT
CASSPLNGGVPEAFF
>TRBV7-3|TRBD1|TRBJ1-1|-
TGTGCCAGCAGCTTGCAGGGGGCGTTGACTGAAGCTTTCTTT
CASSLQGALTEAFF
>TRBV19|-|TRBJ1-6|-
TGTGCCAGTAGCCCAGGGAATAATTCACCCCTCCACTTT
CASSPGNNSPLHF
>TRBV28|-|TRBJ2-7|-
TGTGCCAGCAGTTTTTTCGGCGGGGAGACTACCTACGAGCAGTACTTC
CASSFFGGETTYEQYF
>TRBV15|-|TRBJ1-1|-
TGTGCCACCAGCAGAGACGGGGGGTACACTGAAGCTTTCTTT
CATSRDGGYTEAFF
>TRBV9|TRBD1|TRBJ1-6|-
TGTGCCAGCAGCGTGGGGGGACAGGGCTATAATTCACCCCTCCACTTT
CASSVGGQGYNSPLHF
>TRBV30|-|TRBJ2-7|-
TGTGCCCGGCAGACTGGTACCTACGAGCAGTACTTC
CARQTGTYEQYF
>TRBV18|-|TRBJ1-2|few
TGTGCCAGCTCACCGAGGAGGGGAGGGGGCTATGGCTACACCTTC
CASSPRRGGGYGYTF
>TRBV5-1|-|TRBJ2-7|-
TGCGCCAGCAGCCTCGCGGCCAGCTACGAGCAGTACTTC
CASSLAASYEQYF
>TRBV30|-|TRBJ1-1|-
TGTGCCTGGAGTACCCGTGGGAGGGGTCGAGCTTTCTTT
CAWSTRGRGRAFF
>TRBV18|TRBD1|TRBJ1-5|-
TGTGCCAGCTCAGCCGGGACAGGGGAGAATAGTCAGCCCCAGCATTTT
CASSAGTGENSQPQHF
>TRBV10-3|-|TRBJ2-2|-
TGTGCCGCGGACAGTAACACCGGGGAGCTGTTTTTT
CAADSNTGELFF
>TRBV18|-|TRBJ2-2|many
TGTGCCAGCTCACCCTCCGCGAACACCGGGGAGCTGTTTTTT
CASSPSANTGELFF
>TRBV25-1|-|TRBJ2-3|few
TGTGCCAGCGCTAGGGAGACTGGGGTGGCTACGCAGTATTTT
CASARETGVATQYF
>TRBV6-6|TRBD1|TRBJ1-1|once
TGTGCCAGCAGCTCTAGATCAGGGGGTTTAACGGCTGAAGCTTTCTTT
CASSSRSGGLTAEAFF
>TRBV6-6|TRBD2|TRBJ2-2|few
TGTGCCAGCAGTTGGCGGGAGAGAACCGGGGAGCTGTTTTTT
CASSWRERTGELFF
>TRBV5-4|-|TRBJ1-4|-
TGTGCCAGCAGCTTGGTACCGGGTGTAGATGAAAAACTGTTTTTT
CASSLVPGVDEKLFF
>TRBV6-5|-|TRBJ2-1|-
TGTGCCAGCAGTCCTGCATGGGGCGATGAGCAGTTCTTC
CASSPAWGDEQFF
>TRBV6-6|TRBD1|TRBJ2-3|-
TGTGCCAGCAGTTACCCCCCGGCGGGACAGGTAGATACGCAGTATTTT
CASSYPPAGQVDTQYF
>TRBV5-1|TRBD1|TRBJ2-7|-
TGCGCCAGCAGCTTGGCCGGCGACCGTCGGGACAGCTCCTACGAGCAGTACTTC
CASSLAGDRRDSSYEQYF
>TRBV5-1|TRBD2|TRBJ2-1|-
TGCGCCAGCAGCTTGGTTCTAGCGGGGGGGGACAATGAGCAGTTCTTC
CASSLVLAGGDNEQFF
>TRBV27|-|TRBJ2-1|-
TGTGCCAGCAGTTTCTGGAGGCGGGGCCGCTCCTACAATGAGCAGTTCTTC
CASSFWRRGRSYNEQFF
>TRBV5-1|TRBD2|TRBJ2-7|-
TGCGCCAGCAGCCGGGGAGAGCGGGGCTACGAGCAGTACTTC
CASSRGERGYEQYF
>TRBV5-1|-|TRBJ1-2|-
TGCGCCAGCAGCTTGGGACAGATCTGGGGCTACACCTTC
CASSLGQIWGYTF
>TRBV19|TRBD2|TRBJ2-7|-
TGTGCCAGTAGTACCACGTGGGGGGAGGGCTCCTACGAGCAGTACTTC
CASSTTWGEGSYEQYF
>TRBV9|TRBD2|TRBJ2-7|-
TGTGCCAGCAGCGTCGGTCTTAGCGGGGGGGCCTACGAGCAGTACTTC
CASSVGLSGGAYEQYF
>TRBV7-9|TRBD1|TRBJ1-1|few
TGTGCCAGCCCGCCAGGGACAGAAATCAACGGAAACACTGAAGCTTTCTTT
CASPPGTEINGNTEAFF
>TRBV6-6|TRBD1|TRBJ2-3|-
TGTGCCAGTAGTTGGGGACAGGGATTAGGCACAGATACGCAGTATTTT
CASSWGQGLGTDTQYF
>TRBV2|-|TRBJ2-3|-
TGTGCCAGCAATTTTGTCCCTAGCACAGATACGCAGTATTTT
CASNFVPSTDTQYF